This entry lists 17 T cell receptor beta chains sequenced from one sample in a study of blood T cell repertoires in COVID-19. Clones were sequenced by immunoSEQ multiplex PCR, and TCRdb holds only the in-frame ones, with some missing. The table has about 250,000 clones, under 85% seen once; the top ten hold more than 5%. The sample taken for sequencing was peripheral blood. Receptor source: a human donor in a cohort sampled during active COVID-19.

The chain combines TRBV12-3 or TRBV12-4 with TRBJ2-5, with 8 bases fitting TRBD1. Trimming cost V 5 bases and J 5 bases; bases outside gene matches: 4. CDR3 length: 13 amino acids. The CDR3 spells CASSRGQGETQYF. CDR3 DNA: TGTGCCAGCAGTCGCGGACAGGGCGAGACCCAGTACTTC.

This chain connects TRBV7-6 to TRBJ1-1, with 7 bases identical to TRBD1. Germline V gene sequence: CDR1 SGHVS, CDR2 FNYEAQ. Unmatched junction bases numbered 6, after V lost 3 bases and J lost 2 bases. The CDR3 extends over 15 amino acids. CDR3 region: CASSLGQFPNTEAFF. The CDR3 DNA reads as TGTGCCAGCAGCTTGGGACAGTTCCCTAACACTGAAGCTTTCTTT. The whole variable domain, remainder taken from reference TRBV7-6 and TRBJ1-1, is GAGVSQSPRYKVTKRGQDVALRCDPISGHVSLYWYRQALGQGPEFLTYFNYEAQQDKSGLPNDRFSAERPEGSISTLTIQRTEQRDSAMYRCASSLGQFPNTEAFFGQGTRLTVV.

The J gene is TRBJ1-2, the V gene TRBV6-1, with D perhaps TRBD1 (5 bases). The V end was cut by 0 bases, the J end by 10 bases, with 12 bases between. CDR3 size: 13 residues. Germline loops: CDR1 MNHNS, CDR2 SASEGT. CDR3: CASSEAYSGPYTF. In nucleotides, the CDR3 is TGTGCCAGCAGTGAAGCCTATTCAGGGCCCTACACCTTC.

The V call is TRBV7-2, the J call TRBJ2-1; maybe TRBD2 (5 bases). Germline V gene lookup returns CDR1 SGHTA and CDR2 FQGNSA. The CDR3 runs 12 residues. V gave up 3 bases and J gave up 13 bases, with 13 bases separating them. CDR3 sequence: CASSFQPREQFF. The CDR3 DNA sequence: TGTGCCAGCAGCTTCCAGCCCCGGGAACAGTTCTTC.

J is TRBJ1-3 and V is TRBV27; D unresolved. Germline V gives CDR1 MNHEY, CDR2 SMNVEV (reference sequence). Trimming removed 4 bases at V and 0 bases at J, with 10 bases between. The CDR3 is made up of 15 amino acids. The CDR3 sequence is CASSSFASSGNTIYF. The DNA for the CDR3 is TGTGCCAGCAGTTCTTTTGCTAGCTCTGGAAACACCATATATTTT.

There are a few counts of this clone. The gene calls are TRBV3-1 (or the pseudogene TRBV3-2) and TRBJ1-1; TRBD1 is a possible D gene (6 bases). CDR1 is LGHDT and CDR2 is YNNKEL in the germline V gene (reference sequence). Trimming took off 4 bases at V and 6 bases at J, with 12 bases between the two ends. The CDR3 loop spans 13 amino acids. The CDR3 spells CASSRDTKAEAFF. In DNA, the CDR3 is TGTGCCAGCAGCCGGGACACTAAAGCTGAAGCTTTCTTT.

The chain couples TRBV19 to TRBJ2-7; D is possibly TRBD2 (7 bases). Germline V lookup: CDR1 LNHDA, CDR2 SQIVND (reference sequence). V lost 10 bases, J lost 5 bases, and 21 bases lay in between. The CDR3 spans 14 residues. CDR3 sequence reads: CATSRGAGRDEQYF. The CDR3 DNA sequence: TGTGCCACGAGCCGGGGGGCAGGGCGGGACGAGCAGTACTTC.

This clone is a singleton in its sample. CDR3 sequence reads: CASSRGQGEDTQYF. DNA for the CDR3: TGTGCCAGCAGCAGGGGACAGGGGGAAGATACGCAGTATTTT. The J gene is TRBJ2-3, the V gene TRBV3-1 (or the pseudogene TRBV3-2), with 11 bases aligning to TRBD1. V was pared by 5 bases and J by 5 bases, with 3 bases of the junction left unmatched. The germline V gene has CDR1 LGHDT and CDR2 YNNKEL (reference sequence). The CDR3 extends over 14 amino acids.

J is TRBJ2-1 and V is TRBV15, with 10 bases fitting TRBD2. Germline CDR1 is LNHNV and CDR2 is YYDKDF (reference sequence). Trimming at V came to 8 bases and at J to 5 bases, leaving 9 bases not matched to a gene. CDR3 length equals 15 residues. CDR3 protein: CATQNGLAVHNEQFF. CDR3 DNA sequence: TGTGCCACCCAGAACGGACTAGCGGTACACAATGAGCAGTTCTTC. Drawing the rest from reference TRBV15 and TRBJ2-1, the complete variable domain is DAMVIQNPRYQVTQFGKPVTLSCSQTLNHNVMYWYQQKSSQAPKLLFHYYDKDFNNEADTPDNFQSRRPNTSFCFLDIRSPGLGDTAMYLCATQNGLAVHNEQFFGPGTRLTVL.

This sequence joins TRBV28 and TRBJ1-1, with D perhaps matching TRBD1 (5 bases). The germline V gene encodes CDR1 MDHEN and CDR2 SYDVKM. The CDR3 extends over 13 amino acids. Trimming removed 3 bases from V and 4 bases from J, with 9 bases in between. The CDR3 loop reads CASSFGATTEAFF. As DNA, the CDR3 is TGTGCCAGCAGTTTTGGGGCTACCACTGAAGCTTTCTTT.

CDR3 protein: CASSWDTGNTIYF. The CDR3 DNA reads TGCGCCAGCAGCTGGGACACTGGAAACACCATATATTTT. This rearrangement joins TRBV10-1 to TRBJ1-3; D might be TRBD1 (6 bases). Trimming took 6 bases from V and 2 from J, leaving 8 bases between them. The CDR3 loop spans 13 amino acids. Germline CDR1 reads WNHNN; CDR2 reads SYGVQD (reference sequence).

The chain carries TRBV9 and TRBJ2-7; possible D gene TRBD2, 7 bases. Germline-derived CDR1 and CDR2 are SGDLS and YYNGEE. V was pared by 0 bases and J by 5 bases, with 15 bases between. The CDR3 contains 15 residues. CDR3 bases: TGTGCCAGCAGCGTAGAGGGGGGGCTTGGTGACGAGCAGTACTTC. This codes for CASSVEGGLGDEQYF.

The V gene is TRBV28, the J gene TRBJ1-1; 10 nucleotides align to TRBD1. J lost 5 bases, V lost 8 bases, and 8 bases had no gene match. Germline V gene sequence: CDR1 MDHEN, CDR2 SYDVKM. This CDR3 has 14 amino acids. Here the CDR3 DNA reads TGTGCCAGCCGGACAGGGGGGCGTCGGACTGAAGCTTTCTTT. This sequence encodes CASRTGGRRTEAFF.

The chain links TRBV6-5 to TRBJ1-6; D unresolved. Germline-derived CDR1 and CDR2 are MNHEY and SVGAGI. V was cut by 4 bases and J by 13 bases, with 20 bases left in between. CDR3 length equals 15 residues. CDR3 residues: CASSSLLWSPSPLHF. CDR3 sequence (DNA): TGTGCCAGCAGTTCCTTACTTTGGTCTCCGTCTCCCCTCCACTTT.

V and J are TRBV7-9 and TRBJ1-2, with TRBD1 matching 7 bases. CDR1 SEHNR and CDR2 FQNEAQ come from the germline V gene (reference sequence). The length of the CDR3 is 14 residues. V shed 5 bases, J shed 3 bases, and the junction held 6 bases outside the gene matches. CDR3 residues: CASSPGQVDYGYTF. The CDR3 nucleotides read TGTGCCAGCAGCCCAGGACAGGTCGACTATGGCTACACCTTC.

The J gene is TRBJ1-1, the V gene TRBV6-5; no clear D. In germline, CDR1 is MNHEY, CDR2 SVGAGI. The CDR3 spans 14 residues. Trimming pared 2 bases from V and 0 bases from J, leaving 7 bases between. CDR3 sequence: CASSYGQLNTEAFF. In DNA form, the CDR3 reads TGTGCCAGCAGTTACGGGCAGTTGAACACTGAAGCTTTCTTT.

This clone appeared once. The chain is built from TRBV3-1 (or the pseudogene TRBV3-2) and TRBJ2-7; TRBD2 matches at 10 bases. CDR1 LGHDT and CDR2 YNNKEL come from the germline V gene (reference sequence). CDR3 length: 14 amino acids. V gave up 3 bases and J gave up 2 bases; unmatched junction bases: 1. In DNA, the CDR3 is TGTGCCAGCAGCCATAGCGGGGGGACCTACGAGCAGTACTTC. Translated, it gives CASSHSGGTYEQYF.